Sequencing of this T cell receptor beta chain was carried out in a study of Tregs in tolerant kidney transplant recipients. Germline-derived CDR1 and CDR2 are MDHEN and SYDVKM. The CDR3 extends over 16 amino acids. The junction had 5 bases not matched to a gene; V was cut back by 1 base and J by 0 bases. The assay was immunoSEQ multiplex PCR, and TCRdb's table has in-frame clones only and misses some. Here the sample spans roughly 80,000 clones, 98% being singletons. Material: CD4+ T cells from blood, obtained before the transplant. The clonotype originates from a human donor who received a combined kidney and bone marrow transplant. The chain uses TRBV28 and TRBJ2-7, with 8 bases matching TRBD1. CDR3 DNA sequence: TGTGCCAGCAGTTTATATCGGACAGGGAGCTCCTACGAGCAGTACTTC. Translated, it gives CASSLYRTGSSYEQYF.